This entry features one T cell receptor beta chain sequence. Its cognate antigen is unknown. This sample is drawn from a study of a mutant IDH1 vaccine in newly diagnosed glioma. Time point defined: week 5, during vaccination. Every vaccination contained 300 ug of the mutant IDH1 20-mer peptide and was paired with topical imiquimod. Assay: immunoSEQ multiplex PCR; the TCRdb copy retains only in-frame clones and omits some. The profile covers 70,000 to 90,000 clones, with roughly 90% appearing a single time and more than 0.5% taken by the ten largest. Trimming left V 7 bases short and J 4 bases short, with 13 bases between. Germline loops: CDR1 SQVTM, CDR2 ANQGSEA. This CDR3 contains 12 residues.

J is TRBJ2-5 and V is TRBV29-1, with D maybe TRBD2 (6 bases). The source is a woman between 45 and 60 years old with glioma. The sample was PBMCs, taken from a glioma patient whose treatment included an IDH1 peptide vaccine. CDR3 nucleotide sequence: TGCAGCGGGGGGGAAGGAGGAGAGACCCAGTACTTC. Translated: CSGGEGGETQYF.